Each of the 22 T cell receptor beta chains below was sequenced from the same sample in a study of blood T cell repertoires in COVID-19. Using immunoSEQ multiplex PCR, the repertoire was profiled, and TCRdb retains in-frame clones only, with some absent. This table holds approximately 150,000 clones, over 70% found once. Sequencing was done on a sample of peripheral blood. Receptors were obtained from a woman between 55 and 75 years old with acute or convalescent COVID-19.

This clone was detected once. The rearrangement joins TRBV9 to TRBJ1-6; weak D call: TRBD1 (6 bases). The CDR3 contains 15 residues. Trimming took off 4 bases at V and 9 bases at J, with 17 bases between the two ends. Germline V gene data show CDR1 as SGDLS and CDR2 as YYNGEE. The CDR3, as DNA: TGTGCCAGCAGCCCACGGACAGTGGTGGGTTCACCCCTCCACTTT. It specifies CASSPRTVVGSPLHF.

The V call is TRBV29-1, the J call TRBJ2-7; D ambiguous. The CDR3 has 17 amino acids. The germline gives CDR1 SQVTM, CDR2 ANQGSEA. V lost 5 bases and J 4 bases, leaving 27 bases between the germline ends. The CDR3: CSVLGINRGVIGYEQYF. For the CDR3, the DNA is TGCAGCGTTCTAGGTATAAATCGAGGAGTTATCGGATACGAGCAGTACTTC.

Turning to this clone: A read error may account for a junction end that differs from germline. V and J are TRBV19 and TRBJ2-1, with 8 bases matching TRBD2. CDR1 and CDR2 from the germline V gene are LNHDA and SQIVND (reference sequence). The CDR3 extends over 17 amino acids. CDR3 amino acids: CASSIVAGLAQYKEQFF. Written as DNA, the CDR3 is TGTGCCAGTAGTATAGTAGCTGGACTAGCCCAATACAAAGAGCAGTTCTTC.

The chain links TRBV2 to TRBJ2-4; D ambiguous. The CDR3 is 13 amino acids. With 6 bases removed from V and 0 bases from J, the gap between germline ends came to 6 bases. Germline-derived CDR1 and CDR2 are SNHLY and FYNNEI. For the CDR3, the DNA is TGTGCCAGCAGCTACCTAGCCAAAAACATTCAGTACTTC. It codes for CASSYLAKNIQYF.

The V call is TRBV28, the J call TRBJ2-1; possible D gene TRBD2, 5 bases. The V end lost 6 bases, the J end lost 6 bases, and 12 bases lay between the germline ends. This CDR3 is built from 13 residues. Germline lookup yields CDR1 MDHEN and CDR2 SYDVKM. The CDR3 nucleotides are TGTGCCAGCAGCTCACCGGGGATCAATGAGCAGTTCTTC. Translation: CASSSPGINEQFF.

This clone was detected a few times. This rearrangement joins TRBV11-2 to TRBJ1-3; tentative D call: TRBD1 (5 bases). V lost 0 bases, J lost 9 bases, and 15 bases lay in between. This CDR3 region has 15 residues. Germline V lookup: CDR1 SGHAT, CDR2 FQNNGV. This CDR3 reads CASSLDPQAGGTIYF. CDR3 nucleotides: TGTGCCAGCAGCTTAGACCCCCAAGCGGGGGGCACCATATATTTT.

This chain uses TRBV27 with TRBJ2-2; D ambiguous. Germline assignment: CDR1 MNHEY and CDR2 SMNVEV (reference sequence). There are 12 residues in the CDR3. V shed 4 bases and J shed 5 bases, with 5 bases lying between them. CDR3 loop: CASSSVTGELFF. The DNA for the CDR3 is TGTGCCAGCAGTTCTGTTACCGGGGAGCTGTTTTTT.

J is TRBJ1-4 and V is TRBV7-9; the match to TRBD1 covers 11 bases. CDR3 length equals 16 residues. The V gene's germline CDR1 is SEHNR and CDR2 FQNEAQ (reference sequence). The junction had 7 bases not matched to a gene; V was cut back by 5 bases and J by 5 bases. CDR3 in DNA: TGTGCCAGCAGCCCCCGGACAGGGGGCTCGAATGAAAAACTGTTTTTT. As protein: CASSPRTGGSNEKLFF. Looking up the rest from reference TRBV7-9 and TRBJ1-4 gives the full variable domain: DTGVSQNPRHKITKRGQNVTFRCDPISEHNRLYWYRQTLGQGPEFLTYFQNEAQLEKSRLLSDRFSAERPKGSFSTLEIQRTEQGDSAMYLCASSPRTGGSNEKLFFGSGTQLSVL.

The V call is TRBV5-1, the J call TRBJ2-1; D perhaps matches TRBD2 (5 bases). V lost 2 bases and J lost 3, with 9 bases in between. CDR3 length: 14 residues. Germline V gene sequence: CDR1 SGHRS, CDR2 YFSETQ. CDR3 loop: CASSFGLDYNEQFF. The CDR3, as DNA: TGCGCCAGCAGCTTCGGACTCGACTACAATGAGCAGTTCTTC.

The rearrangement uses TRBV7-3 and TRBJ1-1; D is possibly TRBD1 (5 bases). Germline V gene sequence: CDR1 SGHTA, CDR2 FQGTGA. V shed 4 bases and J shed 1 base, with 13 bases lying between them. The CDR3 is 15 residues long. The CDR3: CASSSSGTANTEAFF. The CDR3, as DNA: TGTGCCAGCAGCTCGAGCGGGACGGCGAACACTGAAGCTTTCTTT.

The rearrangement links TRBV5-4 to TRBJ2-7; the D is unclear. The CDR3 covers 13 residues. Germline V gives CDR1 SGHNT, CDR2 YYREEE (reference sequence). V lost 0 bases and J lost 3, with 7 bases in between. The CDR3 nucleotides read TGTGCCAGCAGCTTGGGGCAAAACTACGAGCAGTACTTC. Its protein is CASSLGQNYEQYF. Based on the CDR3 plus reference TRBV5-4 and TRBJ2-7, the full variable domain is ETGVTQSPTHLIKTRGQQVTLRCSSQSGHNTVSWYQQALGQGPQFIFQYYREEENGRGNFPPRFSGLQFPNYSSELNVNALELDDSALYLCASSLGQNYEQYFGPGTRLTVT.

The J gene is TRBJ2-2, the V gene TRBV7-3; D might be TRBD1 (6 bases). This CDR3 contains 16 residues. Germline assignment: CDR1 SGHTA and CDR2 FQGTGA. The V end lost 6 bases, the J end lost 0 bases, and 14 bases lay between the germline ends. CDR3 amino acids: CASSNDRTPNTGELFF. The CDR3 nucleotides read TGTGCCAGCAGTAATGACAGGACCCCGAACACCGGGGAGCTGTTTTTT.

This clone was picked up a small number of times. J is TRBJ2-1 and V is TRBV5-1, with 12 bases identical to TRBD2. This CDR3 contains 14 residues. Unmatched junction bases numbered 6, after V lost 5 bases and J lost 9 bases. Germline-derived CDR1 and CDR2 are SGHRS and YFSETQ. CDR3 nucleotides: TGCGCCAGCAGACGACTAGCGGGAGTAATTGAGCAGTTCTTC. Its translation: CASRRLAGVIEQFF.

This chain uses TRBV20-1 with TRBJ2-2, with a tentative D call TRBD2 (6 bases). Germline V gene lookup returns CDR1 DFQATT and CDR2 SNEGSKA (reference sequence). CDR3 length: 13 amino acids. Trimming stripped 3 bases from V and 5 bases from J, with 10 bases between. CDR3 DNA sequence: TGCAGTGCTAGTTCGCGGGGAACCGGGGAGCTGTTTTTT. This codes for CSASSRGTGELFF.

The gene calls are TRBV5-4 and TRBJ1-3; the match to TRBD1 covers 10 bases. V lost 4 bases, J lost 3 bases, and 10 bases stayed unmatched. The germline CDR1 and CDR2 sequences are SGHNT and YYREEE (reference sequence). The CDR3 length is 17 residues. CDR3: CASSPGGQGIYGNTIYF. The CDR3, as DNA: TGTGCCAGCAGCCCTGGGGGACAGGGGATCTATGGAAACACCATATATTTT.

The CDR3 region is CSVGGTAVASYGYTF. In DNA form, the CDR3 reads TGCAGCGTTGGGGGGACAGCAGTCGCCAGCTATGGCTACACCTTC. This chain connects TRBV29-1 to TRBJ1-2, with 7 nucleotides matching TRBD1. This CDR3 comprises 15 residues. Per germline, CDR1 SQVTM and CDR2 ANQGSEA. With 4 bases clipped from V and 4 bases from J, the junction kept 12 bases outside the gene matches. Supplemented by reference TRBV29-1 and TRBJ1-2, the full variable domain reads SAVISQKPSRDICQRGTSLTIQCQVDSQVTMMFWYRQQPGQSLTLIATANQGSEATYESGFVIDKFPISRPNLTFSTLTVSNMSPEDSSIYLCSVGGTAVASYGYTFGSGTRLTVV.

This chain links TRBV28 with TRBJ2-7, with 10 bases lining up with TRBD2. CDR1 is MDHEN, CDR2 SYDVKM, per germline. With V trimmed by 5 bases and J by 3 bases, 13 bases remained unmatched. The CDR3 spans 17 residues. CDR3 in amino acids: CASSARTSGDKLYEQYF. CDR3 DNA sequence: TGTGCCAGCAGTGCAAGGACTAGCGGAGACAAACTCTACGAGCAGTACTTC.

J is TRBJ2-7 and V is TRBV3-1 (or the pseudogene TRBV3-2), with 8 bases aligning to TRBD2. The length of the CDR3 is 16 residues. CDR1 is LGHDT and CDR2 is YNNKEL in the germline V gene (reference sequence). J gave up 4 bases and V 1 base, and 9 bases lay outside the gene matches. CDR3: CASSQGLAGRGYEQYF. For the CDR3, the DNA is TGTGCCAGCAGCCAAGGGCTAGCGGGTAGAGGGTACGAGCAGTACTTC.

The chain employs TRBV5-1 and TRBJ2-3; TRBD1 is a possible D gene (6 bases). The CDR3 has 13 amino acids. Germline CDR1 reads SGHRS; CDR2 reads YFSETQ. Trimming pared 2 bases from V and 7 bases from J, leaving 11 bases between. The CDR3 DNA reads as TGCGCCAGCAGCTTAGTGGGACACTATACGCAGTATTTT. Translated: CASSLVGHYTQYF.

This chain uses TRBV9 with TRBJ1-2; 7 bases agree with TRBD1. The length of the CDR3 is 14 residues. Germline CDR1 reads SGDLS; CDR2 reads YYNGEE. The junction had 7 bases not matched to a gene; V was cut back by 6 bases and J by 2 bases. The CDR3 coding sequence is TGTGCCAGCAAAGGAGGGGGCGCGAACTATGGCTACACCTTC. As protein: CASKGGGANYGYTF.

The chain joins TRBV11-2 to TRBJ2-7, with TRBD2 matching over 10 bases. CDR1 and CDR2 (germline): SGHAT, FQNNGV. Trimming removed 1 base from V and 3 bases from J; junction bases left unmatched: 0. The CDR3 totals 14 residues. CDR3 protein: CASSLASGSYEQYF. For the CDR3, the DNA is TGTGCCAGCAGCTTAGCTAGCGGGAGCTACGAGCAGTACTTC.

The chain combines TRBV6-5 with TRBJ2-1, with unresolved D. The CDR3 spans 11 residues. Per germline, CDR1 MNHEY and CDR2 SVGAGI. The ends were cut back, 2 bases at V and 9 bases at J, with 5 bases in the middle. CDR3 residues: CASSYEAEQFF. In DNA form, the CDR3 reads TGTGCCAGCAGTTACGAGGCTGAGCAGTTCTTC.